The 13 T cell receptor beta chains given below trace back to one sample, sequenced in a study of shared clonotypes between healthy human individuals. The assay was immunoSEQ multiplex PCR, and TCRdb's table has in-frame clones only and misses some. The data hold about 490,000 clones, with roughly 80% observed a single time. The sample taken for sequencing was PBMCs. Source of these receptors: a woman in her forties in good health. Some clones in this sample may be carry-over from other donors' samples.

The chain links TRBV6-1 to TRBJ2-1; TRBD2 matches at 7 bases. V lost 6 bases to trimming and J lost 7 bases; unmatched junction nucleotides: 6. CDR3 length equals 13 residues. Germline values: CDR1 MNHNS, CDR2 SASEGT. CDR3 sequence (DNA): TGTGCCAGCAGGCTAGCGGTACGAAATGAGCAGTTCTTC. Its protein product is CASRLAVRNEQFF.

The genes are TRBV15 and TRBJ1-2; possibly TRBD1 for D (6 bases). V was trimmed by 0 bases and J by 5 bases, leaving 13 bases between them. This CDR3 is built from 15 residues. Germline V gene lookup returns CDR1 LNHNV and CDR2 YYDKDF (reference sequence). DNA of the CDR3: TGTGCCACCAGCAGAGATCCCGGCAGGGGATATGGCTACACCTTC. Amino acids: CATSRDPGRGYGYTF.

V and J are TRBV6-5 and TRBJ2-7; D may be TRBD2 (5 bases). This CDR3 has 14 residues. Germline V lookup: CDR1 MNHEY, CDR2 SVGAGI. The V end lost 8 bases, the J end lost 0 bases, and 14 bases lay between the germline ends. The CDR3, as DNA: TGTGCCAGCCGATATACTAGAGGCTCCTACGAGCAGTACTTC. It yields the protein CASRYTRGSYEQYF.

This clone was seen a handful of times. The rearrangement joins TRBV7-2 to TRBJ1-5, with TRBD1 as a possible D gene (5 bases). The CDR3 has 15 residues. V was trimmed by 3 bases and J by 2 bases, leaving 11 bases between them. CDR1 SGHTA and CDR2 FQGNSA come from the germline V gene. As DNA, the CDR3 is TGTGCCAGCAGCTTCAGGGCAGGTCGCAATCAGCCCCAGCATTTT. Translation gives CASSFRAGRNQPQHF.

On this clone itself: This is likely an artifact of a read error, given a far larger clone one base away. Other DNA sequences in the same sample also yield this CDR3. The chain joins TRBV28 to TRBJ2-5; 7 nucleotides match TRBD1. The length of the CDR3 is 14 residues. Germline V gene lookup returns CDR1 MDHEN and CDR2 SYDVKM. V shed 5 bases, J shed 11 bases, and the junction held 14 bases outside the gene matches. CDR3 in amino acids: CASSPPGQSYEQYF. The CDR3 region has the DNA TGTGCCAGCAGTCCTCCGGGACAGTCCTACGAACAGTACTTC.

This clone was seen many times. The sample holds other DNA sequences that translate to the same CDR3. The chain has TRBV10-3 and TRBJ2-5; D is tentatively TRBD1 or TRBD2 (7 bases each). CDR3 length: 13 amino acids. Germline V CDR1 and CDR2: ENHRY, SYGVKD. Trimming cost V 6 bases and J 5 bases, with 13 bases left between them. Written as DNA, the CDR3 is TGTGCCATCAGGGCAGGGGGGGACGAGACCCAGTACTTC. Translating gives CAIRAGGDETQYF.

With respect to this clone: It differs at one base from a far larger clone, so likely a read error. V gene TRBV28 combines with J gene TRBJ2-7; D might be TRBD1 (5 bases). The CDR3 contains 12 residues. Germline V gene sequence: CDR1 MDHEN, CDR2 SYDVKM. Trimming removed 10 bases from V and 0 bases from J, with 10 bases in between. The CDR3 coding sequence is TGTGCCATCGGCAGGGCCTCCTACGAGCAGTACTTC. Encoded protein: CAIGRASYEQYF.

This clone appeared a few times. The chain uses TRBV4-2 and TRBJ2-1, with 9 bases matching TRBD1. The CDR3 loop spans 18 amino acids. Trimming cost V 3 bases and J 1 base; bases outside gene matches: 10. The germline V gene has CDR1 LGHNA and CDR2 YNFKEQ. The CDR3 spells CASSQDPTGGASYNEQFF. The DNA of the CDR3 is TGTGCCAGCAGCCAGGACCCTACAGGGGGCGCATCCTACAATGAGCAGTTCTTC.

The gene calls are TRBV19 and TRBJ2-3; 7 bases match TRBD2. V was pared by 7 bases and J by 3 bases, with 10 bases of the junction left unmatched. Germline V gene lookup returns CDR1 LNHDA and CDR2 SQIVND (reference sequence). The length of the CDR3 is 15 residues. Here the CDR3 DNA reads TGTGCCAGTACCGTGGCGGGAGTAGGTACAGATACGCAGTATTTT. Its protein product is CASTVAGVGTDTQYF.

CDR3 in DNA: TGCGCCAGCAGCTGGACTCTAGGACAGGGGATAAACACTGAAGCTTTCTTT. It translates to CASSWTLGQGINTEAFF. The chain carries TRBV5-1 and TRBJ1-1; TRBD1 matches at 9 bases. Trimming took 3 bases from V and 2 from J; bases not matched to a gene: 11. This CDR3 is built from 17 residues. CDR1 and CDR2 (germline): SGHRS, YFSETQ.

V usage is TRBV11-2 and J usage is TRBJ1-1; 8 bases align to TRBD1. J was trimmed by 0 bases and V by 5 bases; bases with no gene match: 2. Per germline, CDR1 SGHAT and CDR2 FQNNGV. The CDR3 sequence is 14 residues long. CDR3: CASSRTGMNTEAFF. The CDR3 DNA reads TGTGCCAGCAGCCGGACAGGGATGAACACTGAAGCTTTCTTT.

The CDR3: CASSASGTGISQPQHF. DNA of the CDR3: TGTGCCAGCAGTGCCTCTGGGACAGGGATTTCGCAGCCCCAGCATTTT. The chain links TRBV27 to TRBJ1-5, with TRBD1 matching over 9 bases. The ends lost 5 bases at V and 7 bases at J; junction bases unmatched: 12. Germline CDR1 and CDR2: MNHEY and SMNVEV (reference sequence). This CDR3 region has 16 residues.

This chain links TRBV19 with TRBJ2-2; the match to TRBD2 covers 9 bases. The CDR3 contains 14 residues. Germline CDR1 LNHDA, CDR2 SQIVND (reference sequence). V was pared by 8 bases and J by 8 bases, with 9 bases of the junction left unmatched. CDR3 sequence: CASSLAGTGGELFF. CDR3 nucleotides: TGTGCCAGTTCTCTAGCGGGGACGGGAGGGGAGCTGTTTTTT.